Described below is a single T cell receptor beta chain sequence and its context. Its antigen is unknown. The sequenced template was cDNA made from the entire isolated RNA. The method was immunoSEQ multiplex PCR; TCRdb's version includes in-frame clones alone and lacks a portion of them. The data hold about 150,000 clones, with 40% to 55% observed a single time. V gave up 3 bases and J gave up 11 bases, with 13 bases separating them. There are 11 residues in the CDR3. Germline V gene sequence: CDR1 DFQATT, CDR2 SNEGSKA (reference sequence). This sample was taken from a study of beta chain features in type 1 diabetes. Overall study results and limits: Among patients with Type 1 diabetes, TCRB CDR3s were moderately but significantly shorter in every one of the four CD4+ subsets. Shorter templates might be favored by PCR, equally in patients and controls. More deletions and fewer insertions at VDJ junctions were seen in type 1 diabetes patients.

V and J are TRBV20-1 and TRBJ1-2, with D unclear. Sequenced sample: Tregs from blood. This sequence was found in a man aged 18 to 30 in good health. The CDR3 DNA sequence: TGCAGTGCTAGGGCTCCGCCCCGATACACCTTC. Translation: CSARAPPRYTF.